Following are 8 T cell receptor beta chains from one sample sequenced in a study of spatial heterogeneity in lung cancer. TCRdb re-called the 5' RACE reads through MiXCR, storing one row per CDR3 protein. Of around 92,000 distinct CDR3 sequences in the sample, more than 10% were seen once. Documented time point: sample taken at primary tumor resection. This specimen was PBMCs, taken at surgery. The receptors derive from a male donor with early-stage non-small cell lung cancer.

The gene calls are TRBV18 and TRBJ1-5; D might be TRBD1 (6 bases). Germline-derived CDR1 and CDR2 are KGHSH and LQKENI. CDR3 length: 15 residues. V lost 1 base and J 6 bases, leaving 13 bases between the germline ends. Here the CDR3 DNA reads TGTGCCAGCTCACCACAGGGGGTAAGGGGTCAGCCCCAGCATTTT. It encodes CASSPQGVRGQPQHF.

This clonotype was recorded a few times. The gene calls are TRBV9 and TRBJ1-5; 7 bases map to TRBD1. V lost 0 bases, J lost 7 bases, and 7 bases stayed unmatched. Germline CDR1 SGDLS, CDR2 YYNGEE. The CDR3 length is 15 residues. The DNA of the CDR3 is TGTGCCAGCAGCGTAGGGCAGGGGGTCGGACAGCCCCAGCATTTT. Protein sequence: CASSVGQGVGQPQHF.

V usage is TRBV5-1 and J usage is TRBJ2-2; D possibly corresponds to TRBD2 (5 bases). V was trimmed by 5 bases and J by 5 bases, leaving 22 bases between them. Germline V gene data show CDR1 as SGHRS and CDR2 as YFSETQ. CDR3 length equals 17 residues. Written as DNA, the CDR3 is TGCGCCAGCAGTAGGGCGAGCGGCCAAATGAGTACCGGGGAGCTGTTTTTT. Protein: CASSRASGQMSTGELFF.

The rearrangement joins TRBV28 to TRBJ1-5, with D possibly being TRBD1 (5 bases). The germline V gene encodes CDR1 MDHEN and CDR2 SYDVKM. V was clipped by 4 bases and J by 11 bases, with 12 bases between them. This CDR3 has 12 amino acids. The CDR3: CASSSGILAQHF. The CDR3 coding sequence is TGTGCCAGCAGTTCAGGGATCCTCGCCCAGCATTTT.

This chain uses TRBV7-2 with TRBJ2-1, with 12 bases matching TRBD2. The CDR3 spans 18 residues. V was clipped by 3 bases and J by 0 bases; unmatched bases: 6. Germline lookup yields CDR1 SGHTA and CDR2 FQGNSA. The CDR3 is CASSFASGGASSYNEQFF. CDR3 in DNA: TGTGCCAGCAGCTTTGCTAGCGGGGGGGCCAGCTCCTACAATGAGCAGTTCTTC.

In this sample, this clonotype turned up a few times. V gene TRBV21-1 combines with J gene TRBJ2-1; the table's TRBD2 call for D was not verified on the DNA. TRBV21-1 is designated a pseudogene. The length of the CDR3 is 16 residues. The chain's CDR3 is CASSRFRGRNYNEQFF. The CDR3 DNA reads as TGTGCCAGCAGCAGGTTTAGGGGGAGGAACTACAATGAGCAGTTCTTC.

This clonotype was detected ten times or more. The chain employs TRBV7-8 and TRBJ2-7; 10 bases align to TRBD1. Germline values: CDR1 SGHVS, CDR2 FQNEAQ. Unmatched junction bases numbered 6, after V lost 1 base and J lost 3 bases. CDR3 length equals 16 residues. The CDR3 reads CASSLVAGQGIYEQYF. The CDR3, as DNA: TGTGCCAGCAGCTTAGTAGCGGGACAGGGGATCTACGAGCAGTACTTC. The full variable domain, in which reference TRBV7-8 and TRBJ2-7 provide the parts outside the CDR3, is GAGVSQSPRYKVAKRGQDVALRCDPISGHVSLFWYQQALGQGPEFLTYFQNEAQLDKSGLPSDRFFAERPEGSVSTLKIQRTQQEDSAVYLCASSLVAGQGIYEQYFGPGTRLTVT.

This clonotype was detected only a few times. This sequence joins TRBV24-1 and TRBJ2-6; tentatively, D is TRBD1 (6 bases). V was trimmed by 11 bases and J by 1 base, leaving 8 bases between them. Germline V gene sequence: CDR1 KGHDR, CDR2 SFDVKD. CDR3 length: 13 amino acids. The DNA for the CDR3 is TGTGCCATCCAGGGGTCTGGGGCCAACGTCCTGACTTTC. Its translation: CAIQGSGANVLTF.